Below are 4 T cell receptor beta chains sequenced from a single sample in a study of shared clonotypes between healthy human individuals. TCRdb keeps only in-frame clones here, not all; method: immunoSEQ multiplex PCR. Here the sample spans about 1.9 million clones, about 93% being singletons. CD45RO-negative, CCR7-positively selected cells formed the naive CD8 fraction, excluding terminally differentiated effector memory CD45RA+ cells. Sequencing was done on a sample of naive CD8+ T cells from PBMCs. These receptors were taken from a man between 18 and 29 years old in good health. Some clones in this sample may be carry-over from other donors' samples.

This chain connects TRBV19 to TRBJ2-1; D remains ambiguous. Trimming left V 3 bases short and J 5 bases short, with 8 bases between. The CDR3 extends over 13 amino acids. The germline V gene encodes CDR1 LNHDA and CDR2 SQIVND (reference sequence). The DNA for the CDR3 is TGTGCCAGTAGTATCACGCGCAACAATGAGCAGTTCTTC. It encodes CASSITRNNEQFF.

The V gene is TRBV6-5, the J gene TRBJ2-2, with D unresolved. The CDR3 totals 15 residues. From germline, CDR1 is MNHEY and CDR2 SVGAGI. V was cut by 0 bases and J by 1 base, with 6 bases left in between. CDR3 sequence: CASSYSALNTGELFF. Here the CDR3 DNA reads TGTGCCAGCAGTTACTCAGCCCTGAACACCGGGGAGCTGTTTTTT.

The count of this clone is one. The chain uses TRBV5-8 and TRBJ2-3, with TRBD1 identical over 8 bases. CDR1 and CDR2 from the germline V gene are SGHTS and YDEGEE. The CDR3 consists of 14 residues. The V segment lost 0 bases and the J segment 5 bases; nucleotides outside the gene matches: 2. The CDR3 protein is CASSLGRGQDTQYF. CDR3 nucleotide sequence: TGTGCCAGCAGCTTGGGCAGGGGGCAAGATACGCAGTATTTT.

This chain links TRBV13 with TRBJ2-1; D call uncertain. The CDR3 spans 15 residues. Germline V CDR1 and CDR2: PRHDT, FYEKMQ (reference sequence). V was clipped by 2 bases and J by 0 bases, with 8 bases between them. The CDR3 is CASSLPARSYNEQFF. The DNA of the CDR3 is TGTGCCAGCAGCTTACCGGCCCGCTCCTACAATGAGCAGTTCTTC.